The 19 T cell receptor beta chains listed next were all sequenced from one sample in a study of shared clonotypes between healthy human individuals. Generated by immunoSEQ multiplex PCR, the TCRdb table keeps only in-frame clones and is missing some. The sample carries more than 1,200,000 clones, approximately 98.5% recorded once. The source material was naive CD4+ T cells sorted from blood. As for subset: CD45RA+ positively selected. All receptors derive from a man aged 30 to 45 in good health.

As to this clone: Other DNA sequences within the sample encode an identical CDR3. The chain has TRBV6-5 and TRBJ1-5; no clear D. CDR3 length: 14 amino acids. With 0 bases removed from V and 1 base from J, the gap between germline ends came to 4 bases. The germline V gene encodes CDR1 MNHEY and CDR2 SVGAGI. The DNA of the CDR3 is TGTGCCAGCAGTTACTCGATAAGCAATCAGCCCCAGCATTTT. This gives the protein CASSYSISNQPQHF.

The chain is built from TRBV29-1 and TRBJ1-2, with 7 bases identical to TRBD1. CDR3 length equals 12 residues. V lost 0 bases to trimming and J lost 14 bases; unmatched junction nucleotides: 9. Germline CDR1 is SQVTM and CDR2 is ANQGSEA. CDR3 bases: TGCAGCGTTGAAGAACGACAGGGTTTTTGTACCTTC. This sequence encodes CSVEERQGFCTF.

V is TRBV4-3 and J is TRBJ2-7; D is possibly TRBD1 (6 bases). V lost 3 bases and J lost 5, with 20 bases in between. CDR3 length: 16 residues. The germline CDR1 and CDR2 sequences are LGHNA and YSLEER. The CDR3 DNA is TGCGCCAGCAGCCAGAATACAGGGAGACCGGGCCACGAGCAGTACTTC. Its translation: CASSQNTGRPGHEQYF.

In regard to this clone: Germline and junction disagree at one end, which may indicate a read error. V usage is TRBV28 and J usage is TRBJ1-2; D ambiguous. CDR3 length: 16 residues. Looked up from germline, CDR1 is MDHEN and CDR2 is SYDVKM. The DNA of the CDR3 is TGTGTCAGCAGTTCGCGAACCAGGCTGCTGTCATATGGCTACACCTTC. This encodes CVSSSRTRLLSYGYTF.

The chain couples TRBV2 to TRBJ1-4; TRBD1 is a possible D gene (6 bases). Germline CDR1 reads SNHLY; CDR2 reads FYNNEI. The V gene lost 8 bases and the J gene lost 7 bases, with 14 bases spanning the gap. This CDR3 has 13 amino acids. CDR3: CASGGRPVEKLFF. The CDR3 DNA sequence: TGTGCCAGCGGGGGGCGTCCCGTTGAAAAACTGTTTTTT. Looking up the rest from reference TRBV2 and TRBJ1-4 gives the full variable domain: EPEVTQTPSHQVTQMGQEVILRCVPISNHLYFYWYRQILGQKVEFLVSFYNNEISEKSEIFDDQFSVERPDGSNFTLKIRSTKLEDSAMYFCASGGRPVEKLFFGSGTQLSVL.

V usage is TRBV10-2 and J usage is TRBJ2-3; 11 nucleotides line up with TRBD2. The CDR3 runs to 19 residues. V lost 5 bases, J lost 4 bases, and 17 bases stayed unmatched. The germline V gene has CDR1 WSHSY and CDR2 SAAADI. The CDR3 reads CASSSWGSGRGQGPDTQYF. The CDR3 DNA reads as TGCGCCAGCAGTTCCTGGGGTAGCGGGAGGGGTCAGGGCCCAGATACGCAGTATTTT.

The rearrangement links TRBV5-6 to TRBJ1-2; the D is unclear. Germline CDR1 SGHDT, CDR2 YYEEEE. Trimming took 4 bases from V and 4 from J, leaving 8 bases between them. CDR3 length equals 12 residues. The CDR3 loop is CASSLDVYGYTF. The CDR3 DNA sequence: TGTGCCAGCAGCCTGGACGTCTATGGCTACACCTTC.

The CDR3 spells CASSSMAGPAETQYF. The CDR3 DNA reads TGTGCCAGCAGCTCTATGGCGGGCCCGGCGGAGACCCAGTACTTC. The V call is TRBV7-2, the J call TRBJ2-5; D perhaps matches TRBD2 (5 bases). With 4 bases removed from V and 5 bases from J, the gap between germline ends came to 17 bases. The germline gives CDR1 SGHTA, CDR2 FQGNSA. This CDR3 comprises 15 residues. The whole variable domain, filled in from reference TRBV7-2 and TRBJ2-5, reads GAGVSQSPSNKVTEKGKDVELRCDPISGHTALYWYRQSLGQGLEFLIYFQGNSAPDKSGLPSDRFSAERTGGSVSTLTIQRTQQEDSAVYLCASSSMAGPAETQYFGPGTRLLVL.

The J gene is TRBJ1-1, the V gene TRBV18, with TRBD1 matching over 9 bases. Germline lookup yields CDR1 KGHSH and CDR2 LQKENI. This CDR3 region has 19 residues. After removal of 3 bases from V and 1 base from J, the junction contained 15 bases not matched to a gene. CDR3 DNA sequence: TGTGCCAGCTCACCCGGGCGGACCGGGACAGGGAAACCGAACACTGAAGCTTTCTTT. It translates to CASSPGRTGTGKPNTEAFF.

The rearrangement uses TRBV2 and TRBJ2-2; D may match TRBD1 or TRBD2 (5 bases each). The CDR3 sequence is 13 residues long. V shed 5 bases and J shed 6 bases, with 10 bases lying between them. From germline, CDR1 is SNHLY and CDR2 FYNNEI. The CDR3 region has the DNA TGTGCCAGCAGTAATGAGGGGTCCGGGGAGCTGTTTTTT. Protein product: CASSNEGSGELFF.

This clone was counted once. The J gene is TRBJ2-2, the V gene TRBV5-8; no clear D. Germline CDR1 SGHTS, CDR2 YDEGEE. The CDR3 spans 16 residues. Trimming removed 0 bases at V and 6 bases at J, with 15 bases between. The CDR3 loop reads CASSLAGTLRAGELFF. CDR3 bases: TGTGCCAGCAGCTTGGCAGGCACCCTGCGCGCCGGGGAGCTGTTTTTT.

The chain has TRBV7-9 and TRBJ1-4; 10 bases fit TRBD1. V was pared by 4 bases and J by 6 bases, with 11 bases of the junction left unmatched. CDR1 SEHNR and CDR2 FQNEAQ come from the germline V gene (reference sequence). The CDR3 spans 17 residues. The CDR3 sequence is CASSSRQGAPTDEKLFF. The CDR3 DNA is TGTGCCAGCAGCTCTAGACAGGGGGCGCCTACAGATGAAAAACTGTTTTTT.

The chain recombines TRBV4-1 with TRBJ2-4, with 8 bases aligning to TRBD2. The CDR3 has 17 residues. The trim removed 3 bases at V and 3 bases at J, leaving 10 bases unmatched. The germline V gene has CDR1 MGHRA and CDR2 YSYEKL. The CDR3 DNA is TGCGCCAGCAGCCATGTCGGGACTAGACGGGACAAAAACATTCAGTACTTC. It yields the protein CASSHVGTRRDKNIQYF.

This chain links TRBV19 with TRBJ1-5; perhaps TRBD1 as D (5 bases). This CDR3 has 16 amino acids. The V gene's germline CDR1 is LNHDA and CDR2 SQIVND (reference sequence). The ends were cut back, 3 bases at V and 2 bases at J, with 14 bases in the middle. The CDR3, as DNA: TGTGCCAGTAGTATTTGGCCAGGGCAGGGCAATCAGCCCCAGCATTTT. This gives the protein CASSIWPGQGNQPQHF. Full variable domain (remainder filled in from reference TRBV19 and TRBJ1-5): DGGITQSPKYLFRKEGQNVTLSCEQNLNHDAMYWYRQDPGQGLRLIYYSQIVNDFQKGDIAEGYSVSREKKESFPLTVTSAQKNPTAFYLCASSIWPGQGNQPQHFGDGTRLSIL.

The rearrangement links TRBV7-6 to TRBJ2-1, with TRBD2 matching over 10 bases. CDR3 length equals 20 residues. Germline V gene sequence: CDR1 SGHVS, CDR2 FNYEAQ. V trimming: 0 bases; J trimming: 4 bases; junction bases outside the gene matches: 15. CDR3 region: CASSLAGSSGRFALYNEQFF. The DNA of the CDR3 is TGTGCCAGCAGCTTAGCGGGGTCTAGCGGGAGATTTGCACTGTACAATGAGCAGTTCTTC.

The V and J genes are TRBV11-3 and TRBJ2-3; 7 bases align to TRBD2. V was pared by 5 bases and J by 6 bases, with 5 bases of the junction left unmatched. Germline loops: CDR1 SGHNT, CDR2 YENEEA. The CDR3 covers 13 residues. The chain's CDR3 is CASSLGLSDTQYF. In nucleotides, the CDR3 is TGTGCCAGCAGCCTGGGACTAAGCGATACGCAGTATTTT.

The chain joins TRBV7-2 to TRBJ1-4; 7 positions agree with TRBD1. The length of the CDR3 is 14 residues. The germline V gene encodes CDR1 SGHTA and CDR2 FQGNSA. Germline trimming cut 5 bases from V and 8 bases from J; bases unmatched to any gene: 8. The CDR3 DNA follows: TGTGCCAGCAGCATACAGTCAGGGGGAGAAAAACTGTTTTTT. It specifies CASSIQSGGEKLFF. The full variable domain, completed using reference TRBV7-2 and TRBJ1-4, is GAGVSQSPSNKVTEKGKDVELRCDPISGHTALYWYRQSLGQGLEFLIYFQGNSAPDKSGLPSDRFSAERTGGSVSTLTIQRTQQEDSAVYLCASSIQSGGEKLFFGSGTQLSVL.

V and J are TRBV5-1 and TRBJ2-5; D not resolved. The germline V and J ends were trimmed by 2 bases and 1 base, with 12 bases remaining between them. The V gene's germline CDR1 is SGHRS and CDR2 YFSETQ. CDR3 length: 15 amino acids. The CDR3 region is CASSFPRGPQETQYF. The CDR3 nucleotides read TGCGCCAGCAGCTTCCCCCGTGGTCCCCAAGAGACCCAGTACTTC. The variable domain in full, completed from reference TRBV5-1 and TRBJ2-5, reads KAGVTQTPRYLIKTRGQQVTLSCSPISGHRSVSWYQQTPGQGLQFLFEYFSETQRNKGNFPGRFSGRQFSNSRSEMNVSTLELGDSALYLCASSFPRGPQETQYFGPGTRLLVL.

The J gene is TRBJ2-5, the V gene TRBV9; D perhaps matches TRBD1 (6 bases). The germline V gene encodes CDR1 SGDLS and CDR2 YYNGEE. The CDR3 covers 15 residues. The V end was cut by 3 bases, the J end by 4 bases, with 16 bases between. The CDR3 DNA is TGTGCCAGCAGCGCCGTCGGGGACAAGGGAGAGACCCAGTACTTC. Translated: CASSAVGDKGETQYF.